The clone carrying this TCR beta chain appeared a few times. Relative to the germline gene, one junction end is altered; a read error may explain this. TCRdb itself ran the 5' RACE reads through MiXCR, one entry per CDR3 protein. The sample yields 350,000 or so distinct CDR3 sequences, roughly 10% seen once. The sample originates from a study of identical twins. The CDR3 has 15 residues. The germline gives CDR1 MNHEY, CDR2 SVGAGI. Material: naive T cells sorted from blood. The sequence was obtained from a woman between 45 and 60 years old in good health. This chain uses TRBV6-5 with TRBJ2-7; D perhaps matches TRBD1 (7 bases). CDR3 region: CAGREVTGTTYEQYF. In nucleotides, the CDR3 is TGTGCCGGCAGGGAGGTGACAGGGACAACCTACGAGCAGTACTTC.